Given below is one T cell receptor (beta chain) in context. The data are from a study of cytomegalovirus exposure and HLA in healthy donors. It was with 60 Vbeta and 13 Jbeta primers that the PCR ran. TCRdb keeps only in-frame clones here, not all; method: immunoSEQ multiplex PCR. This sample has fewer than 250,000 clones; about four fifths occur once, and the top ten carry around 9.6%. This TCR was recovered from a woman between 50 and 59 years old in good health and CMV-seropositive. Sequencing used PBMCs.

This CDR3 is CAWIPGDSSYNEQFF. The CDR3 DNA reads as TGTGCCTGGATCCCCGGGGATAGCTCCTACAATGAGCAGTTCTTC. V gene TRBV30 combines with J gene TRBJ2-1; tentative D call: TRBD2 (5 bases). This CDR3 has 15 residues. Per the germline V gene, CDR1 is GTSNPN and CDR2 is SVGIG (reference sequence). Trimming shortened V by 4 bases and J by 0 bases, and 13 bases separated the two germline ends.